This TCR beta chain is from a study of blood T cell repertoires in COVID-19. TCRdb keeps only in-frame clones here, not all; method: immunoSEQ multiplex PCR. The sample records 75,000 to 85,000 clones, approximately 86% being singletons. There are 14 residues in the CDR3. Germline CDR1 and CDR2: KGHSH and LQKENI. V lost 3 bases, J lost 3 bases, and 5 bases stayed unmatched. The chain couples TRBV18 to TRBJ2-7; 7 positions match TRBD2. The sequencing input was peripheral blood. This sequence originates from a human donor in a cohort sampled during active COVID-19. The CDR3 region is CASSPGGNLYEQYF. CDR3 sequence (DNA): TGTGCCAGCTCACCGGGGGGGAATCTCTACGAGCAGTACTTC.